This passage covers 5 T cell receptor beta chains from one sample sequenced in a study of immune cell composition in non-small cell lung cancer. The protocol was immunoSEQ multiplex PCR, while the TCRdb copy is restricted to in-frame clones and leaves out a portion. The table includes roughly 3,700 clones, under 80% detected once. Sequencing input: lung tumor tissue. These TCRs come from a human donor with non-small cell lung cancer.

This clone was detected once. The chain uses TRBV5-4 and TRBJ2-3; maybe TRBD1 (6 bases). The germline V gene has CDR1 SGHNT and CDR2 YYREEE (reference sequence). Trimming left V 4 bases short and J 2 bases short, with 14 bases between. The CDR3 runs 15 residues. The CDR3 protein is CASSARGIVTDTQYF. For the CDR3, the DNA is TGTGCCAGCAGCGCCAGGGGTATTGTCACAGATACGCAGTATTTT.

This clone was picked up a small number of times. The gene calls are TRBV7-2 and TRBJ2-1; TRBD2 matches at 9 bases. The junction had 2 bases not matched to a gene; V was cut back by 0 bases and J by 8 bases. Germline CDR1 SGHTA, CDR2 FQGNSA. The CDR3 is made up of 14 amino acids. CDR3 loop: CASSLAAGGDEQFF. In DNA, the CDR3 is TGTGCCAGCAGCTTAGCGGCGGGAGGGGATGAGCAGTTCTTC. Full variable domain (missing parts from reference TRBV7-2 and TRBJ2-1): GAGVSQSPSNKVTEKGKDVELRCDPISGHTALYWYRQSLGQGLEFLIYFQGNSAPDKSGLPSDRFSAERTGGSVSTLTIQRTQQEDSAVYLCASSLAAGGDEQFFGPGTRLTVL.

The rearrangement uses TRBV11-3 and TRBJ2-1, with 9 bases that match TRBD2. The germline V gene encodes CDR1 SGHNT and CDR2 YENEEA. The CDR3 contains 17 residues. V lost 1 base and J lost 6; bases outside the gene matches: 10. CDR3 residues: CASSLVTGGGRANEQFF. The CDR3 bases are TGTGCCAGCAGCTTAGTCACAGGTGGCGGGAGGGCCAATGAGCAGTTCTTC.

The chain couples TRBV6-5 to TRBJ1-6; 7 positions agree with TRBD1. The J segment lost 7 bases and the V segment lost 5 bases, leaving 8 bases of the junction unmatched. Germline V gene lookup returns CDR1 MNHEY and CDR2 SVGAGI. The CDR3 consists of 15 residues. The CDR3 region has the DNA TGTGCCAGCAGTGGAACCGGGACAGCGAATTCACCCCTCCACTTT. Protein sequence: CASSGTGTANSPLHF.

This clone appeared a single time. The V gene is TRBV29-1, the J gene TRBJ2-5, with 8 bases fitting TRBD2. The end of the DNA is better explained by TRBJ2-7, so the J call may be wrong. This CDR3 has 14 residues. Germline V CDR1 and CDR2: SQVTM, ANQGSEA. Here the CDR3 reads CSVGPVGGAYEQYF. The CDR3, as DNA: TGCAGCGTTGGACCTGTCGGGGGGGCGTACGAGCAGTACTTC.